This note documents a single T cell receptor (beta chain) sequence. Using immunoSEQ multiplex PCR, the repertoire was profiled, and TCRdb retains in-frame clones only, with some absent. The profile shows about 300,000 clones, around 90% of them singletons. The sample is drawn from a study of blood T cell repertoires in COVID-19. Study as a whole: Both acute and convalescent COVID-19 samples were obtained from the United States, Italy and Spain.

The CDR3 spans 13 residues. Germline V gives CDR1 SGHVS, CDR2 FQNEAQ. The V and J ends lost 2 bases and 3 bases, in that order; junction bases with no gene match: 1. The source material was peripheral blood. The genes are TRBV7-8 and TRBJ2-7, with 7 bases identical to TRBD1. The source is a young man with active or convalescent COVID-19. CDR3 sequence: CASSLRDSYEQYF. CDR3 DNA sequence: TGTGCCAGCAGCTTAAGGGACAGCTACGAGCAGTACTTC.